These 24 T cell receptor beta chains share one sample of origin, sequenced in a study of blood T cell repertoires in COVID-19 (dated by TCRdb to between 2020 and 2021). Receptor amplification or capture employed the immunoSEQ multiplex PCR assay. The table was pulled from immuneACCESS by TCRdb, which kept in-frame rearrangements only. Such tables lose some clones; where checked, under half of the loss comes from unresolved V genes, and the rest has no known cause. For this sample the table gives a few hundred thousand clones, of which roughly 87% were detected only once. The ten largest make up over 4.5% of the sample. Material for sequencing was PBMCs or T cells enriched from blood (not recorded which). These receptors all stem from a woman in her forties or fifties who had recovered from COVID-19.

V is TRBV9 and J is TRBJ2-7; the match to TRBD1 covers 10 bases. Losses at the gene ends were 0 bases for V and 7 bases for J; bases not matched to a gene: 7. The V gene's germline CDR1 is SGDLS and CDR2 YYNGEE. The CDR3 spans 15 residues. CDR3 residues: CASSVEDRGDREQYF. CDR3 bases: TGTGCCAGCAGCGTAGAGGACAGGGGGGATCGAGAGCAGTACTTC.

This clone was found a few times. This sequence joins TRBV30 and TRBJ1-1; 8 bases agree with TRBD1. This CDR3 region has 13 residues. Germline V gene data show CDR1 as GTSNPN and CDR2 as SVGIG (reference sequence). V lost 3 bases, J lost 4 bases, and 4 bases stayed unmatched. The CDR3 region has the DNA TGTGCCTGGAGCAGACAGGGGTCCACTGAAGCTTTCTTT. Translating it yields CAWSRQGSTEAFF.

This sequence joins TRBV5-4 and TRBJ1-1; a weak D match, TRBD1 (6 bases). Trimming took off 0 bases at V and 7 bases at J, with 19 bases between the two ends. The CDR3 extends over 16 amino acids. The germline gives CDR1 SGHNT, CDR2 YYREEE (reference sequence). In DNA form, the CDR3 reads TGTGCCAGCAGCTTGGCGGCAGGGGTTCAGAAGGATGAAGCTTTCTTT. It yields the protein CASSLAAGVQKDEAFF.

The chain combines TRBV7-2 with TRBJ2-1; TRBD2 matches 7 bases. CDR3 length equals 16 residues. The junction had 5 bases not matched to a gene; V was cut back by 1 base and J by 2 bases. Germline V gives CDR1 SGHTA, CDR2 FQGNSA. CDR3 in amino acids: CASSLGPGLAYNEQFF. The CDR3 DNA follows: TGTGCCAGCAGCTTAGGACCAGGACTAGCCTACAATGAGCAGTTCTTC.

V and J are TRBV5-1 and TRBJ1-1, with 7 nucleotides matching TRBD1. The V gene end was trimmed by 3 bases and the J gene end by 5 bases; junction bases not matched to a gene: 4. The CDR3 runs to 13 residues. Germline values: CDR1 SGHRS, CDR2 YFSETQ. The CDR3 loop reads CASSWNRGTEAFF. The DNA for the CDR3 is TGCGCCAGCAGCTGGAACAGGGGTACTGAAGCTTTCTTT.

The CDR3 sequence is CASSSGMNQPQHF. In DNA, the CDR3 is TGTGCCAGCAGTTCAGGGATGAATCAGCCCCAGCATTTT. This rearrangement joins TRBV3-1 (or the pseudogene TRBV3-2) to TRBJ1-5; D possibly corresponds to TRBD1 (5 bases). V gave up 6 bases and J gave up 4 bases, with 10 bases separating them. The germline gives CDR1 LGHDT, CDR2 YNNKEL (reference sequence). The CDR3 covers 13 residues.

The V gene is TRBV2, the J gene TRBJ2-4; 9 nucleotides align to TRBD2. V shed 4 bases, J shed 1 base, and the junction held 8 bases outside the gene matches. Germline V lookup: CDR1 SNHLY, CDR2 FYNNEI. The CDR3 runs 17 residues. The CDR3 DNA sequence: TGTGCCAGCAGTGTGGGCGCGGGGGGGCCGGCCAAAAACATTCAGTACTTC. Its protein is CASSVGAGGPAKNIQYF.

The V gene is TRBV19, the J gene TRBJ1-1, with 7 bases matching TRBD1. The CDR3 extends over 14 amino acids. V shed 6 bases and J 5 bases; nucleotides not matched to a gene: 9. Germline V CDR1 and CDR2: LNHDA, SQIVND (reference sequence). CDR3 bases: TGTGCCAGTAGCCCTAGGGGGCGAGGGACTGAAGCTTTCTTT. Translating it yields CASSPRGRGTEAFF.

This clone was seen a few times. The conserved final phenylalanine or tryptophan is absent from the CDR3, which likely points to a read error. It is unclear where the CDR3 begins or ends on the DNA, so no DNA is shown, and the CDR3 is as TCRdb lists it. The CDR3 sequence: CASSQERLGQGPLVV. V is TRBV4-1 and J is TRBJ1-4; TRBD1 is taken as the D call from the table, unchecked against the DNA. 15 amino acids form the CDR3, both terminal residues included. CDR1 MGHRA and CDR2 YSYEKL come from the germline V gene.

The V gene is TRBV6-5, the J gene TRBJ1-2; D is possibly TRBD1 (5 bases). This CDR3 contains 13 residues. The germline V gene has CDR1 MNHEY and CDR2 SVGAGI. Between the trimmed V and J ends, which lost 6 bases and 8 bases, there was a span of 16 bases. The CDR3 DNA reads as TGTGCCAGCAGAAAGGGCGGACAAGAAGGCTACACCTTC. Protein: CASRKGGQEGYTF.

A few counts support this clone. The chain employs TRBV5-1 and TRBJ1-2, with D uncertain. Germline-derived CDR1 and CDR2 are SGHRS and YFSETQ. The CDR3 is made up of 16 amino acids. V lost 4 bases to trimming and J lost 4 bases, with 20 bases between them. The CDR3 is CASSRPGSHLGYGYTF. DNA of the CDR3: TGCGCCAGCAGCCGCCCGGGGAGCCACTTAGGCTATGGCTACACCTTC. The whole variable domain, filled in from reference TRBV5-1 and TRBJ1-2, reads KAGVTQTPRYLIKTRGQQVTLSCSPISGHRSVSWYQQTPGQGLQFLFEYFSETQRNKGNFPGRFSGRQFSNSRSEMNVSTLELGDSALYLCASSRPGSHLGYGYTFGSGTRLTVV.

This sequence joins TRBV7-2 and TRBJ1-6; possibly TRBD1 for D (6 bases). V was trimmed by 5 bases and J by 7 bases, leaving 12 bases between them. In germline, CDR1 is SGHTA, CDR2 FQGNSA. CDR3 length: 14 residues. The CDR3 DNA reads as TGTGCCAGCAGCCACAGGGTCGGAAATTCACCCCTCCACTTT. Translation gives CASSHRVGNSPLHF.

The chain has TRBV6-2 or TRBV6-3 and TRBJ1-1; 9 positions agree with TRBD1. This CDR3 has 17 amino acids. Germline CDR1 is MNHEY and CDR2 is SVGEGT. The junction had 11 bases not matched to a gene; V was cut back by 5 bases and J by 1 base. CDR3 coding DNA: TGTGCCAGCAGTCCCCATACAGGGGGCGGCGAGAACACTGAAGCTTTCTTT. Protein: CASSPHTGGGENTEAFF.

The chain uses TRBV28 and TRBJ1-5, with 7 bases matching TRBD1. CDR3 length equals 15 residues. Germline CDR1 and CDR2: MDHEN and SYDVKM. The J segment lost 6 bases and the V segment lost 2 bases, leaving 7 bases of the junction unmatched. CDR3 nucleotides: TGTGCCAGCAGTTTAGTCGGGCAGGGGGGTCAGCCCCAGCATTTT. As protein: CASSLVGQGGQPQHF.

This sequence joins TRBV6-5 and TRBJ1-6; D might be TRBD1 (6 bases). This CDR3 contains 15 residues. CDR1 MNHEY and CDR2 SVGAGI come from the germline V gene. The V and J ends lost 7 bases and 7 bases respectively, with 17 bases between them. CDR3 nucleotide sequence: TGTGCCAGCAACCCACTCCCACAGGGAAATTCACCCCTCCACTTT. Amino acid sequence: CASNPLPQGNSPLHF.

This chain joins TRBV5-1 and TRBJ1-5, with TRBD1 matching 7 bases. Germline V gene lookup returns CDR1 SGHRS and CDR2 YFSETQ. Losses at the gene ends were 5 bases for V and 6 bases for J; bases not matched to a gene: 5. The CDR3 totals 13 residues. CDR3 nucleotide sequence: TGCGCCAGCAGAGGGACAGACTCTCAGCCCCAGCATTTT. Residues: CASRGTDSQPQHF.

The V gene is TRBV7-9, the J gene TRBJ1-6, with TRBD1 identical over 7 bases. Trimming removed 5 bases from V and 6 bases from J; junction bases left unmatched: 10. CDR1 is SEHNR and CDR2 is FQNEAQ in the germline V gene (reference sequence). The CDR3 runs 16 residues. The CDR3 DNA is TGTGCCAGCAGCGCAATGACAGGGTATGGTAATTCACCCCTCCACTTT. Its protein product is CASSAMTGYGNSPLHF. Full variable domain (remainder filled in from reference TRBV7-9 and TRBJ1-6): DTGVSQNPRHKITKRGQNVTFRCDPISEHNRLYWYRQTLGQGPEFLTYFQNEAQLEKSRLLSDRFSAERPKGSFSTLEIQRTEQGDSAMYLCASSAMTGYGNSPLHFGNGTRLTVT.

This chain connects TRBV5-1 to TRBJ1-4, with TRBD1 matching 8 bases. The V gene's germline CDR1 is SGHRS and CDR2 YFSETQ. The junction had 10 bases not matched to a gene; V was cut back by 4 bases and J by 5 bases. CDR3 length: 16 amino acids. CDR3 sequence (DNA): TGCGCCAGCAGCCGTTTCGGTGACAGGGGCAATGAAAAACTGTTTTTT. Translation: CASSRFGDRGNEKLFF.

This clone was detected once. The genes are TRBV6-1 and TRBJ1-6; no clear D. This CDR3 has 14 amino acids. Per the germline V gene, CDR1 is MNHNS and CDR2 is SASEGT. The V end was cut by 0 bases, the J end by 7 bases, with 7 bases between. CDR3 region: CASSEAGSNSPLHF. The CDR3 DNA reads TGTGCCAGCAGTGAAGCGGGCAGCAATTCACCCCTCCACTTT.

The CDR3 coding sequence is TGCGCCAGCAGCCCGACAGCTAACTATGGCTACACCTTC. Translating it yields CASSPTANYGYTF. V gene TRBV5-1 combines with J gene TRBJ1-2; TRBD1 might be the D (5 bases). Germline-derived CDR1 and CDR2 are SGHRS and YFSETQ. This CDR3 contains 13 residues. The germline V and J ends were trimmed by 4 bases and 0 bases, with 7 bases remaining between them.

Worth noting for this clone: This sample includes further DNA sequences coding for the same CDR3. The CDR3 loop is CASSPRETQYF. DNA for the CDR3: TGTGCCAGCTCACCGCGAGAGACCCAGTACTTC. This chain links TRBV18 with TRBJ2-5, with D hard to call. CDR1 and CDR2 (germline): KGHSH, LQKENI. The CDR3 loop spans 11 amino acids. Trimming took off 3 bases at V and 4 bases at J, with 3 bases between the two ends.

This clone has only a few counts. The chain couples TRBV7-9 to TRBJ2-1; D call uncertain. Germline lookup yields CDR1 SEHNR and CDR2 FQNEAQ (reference sequence). The V gene lost 5 bases and the J gene lost 5 bases, with 10 bases spanning the gap. The CDR3 is made up of 13 amino acids. The CDR3 protein is CASSQIRDNEQFF. DNA of the CDR3: TGTGCCAGCAGCCAAATCCGGGACAATGAGCAGTTCTTC.

The chain uses TRBV2 and TRBJ1-5; 12 bases match TRBD1. V was pared by 7 bases and J by 1 base, with 8 bases of the junction left unmatched. Germline V gene data show CDR1 as SNHLY and CDR2 as FYNNEI. The CDR3 length is 17 residues. CDR3 in amino acids: CASMGTGGGTSNQPQHF. The CDR3 DNA reads as TGTGCCAGCATGGGGACAGGGGGCGGAACGAGCAATCAGCCCCAGCATTTT.

This chain connects TRBV28 to TRBJ2-7; 9 positions agree with TRBD1. The CDR3 is 16 amino acids. Germline loops: CDR1 MDHEN, CDR2 SYDVKM. V was pared by 5 bases and J by 7 bases, with 15 bases of the junction left unmatched. The CDR3 DNA reads as TGTGCCAGCAGTGGCCCCGGTGGACAGGGGTCGCGTGAGCAGTACTTC. Encoded protein: CASSGPGGQGSREQYF.